These T cell receptor beta chains were read from a single sample in a study of shared clonotypes between healthy human individuals. Libraries were prepared by immunoSEQ multiplex PCR; TCRdb keeps only in-frame clonotypes and omits some of them. This repertoire shows roughly 2,000,000 clones, over 85% found once; its top ten account for approximately 1.2%. Sequenced sample: naive CD8+ T cells sorted from blood. The origin of the receptors is a young man in good health. Both conserved end residues are part of each CDR3. The D gene is left open where the match is weak. Size tells how often a clone was seen (once, few, many) or the class of an expanded clone, and some rows leave it out.

CDR3,DNA,D,size,J,V
CTIAENTEAFF,TGCACCATCGCGGAGAACACTGAAGCTTTCTTT,-,-,TRBJ1-1,TRBV29-1
CASSLGTNTGELFF,TGTGCCAGCAGCTTGGGCACGAACACCGGGGAGCTGTTTTTT,-,once,TRBJ2-2,TRBV5-6
CASSSRGEAEGYGYTF,TGTGCCAGCAGCTCGCGGGGCGAAGCAGAGGGCTATGGCTACACCTTC,-,-,TRBJ1-2,TRBV21-1
CASTLVVDYGYTF,TGTGCCAGCACCCTAGTTGTCGACTATGGCTACACCTTC,-,few,TRBJ1-2,TRBV28
CASSQSGTSGTYEQYF,TGCGCCAGCAGCCAATCCGGGACTAGCGGAACCTACGAGCAGTACTTC,TRBD2,-,TRBJ2-7,TRBV4-1
CASSIDRDSGGPRYNEQFF,TGTGCCAGTAGTATAGATCGGGATAGCGGGGGCCCCCGTTACAATGAGCAGTTCTTC,TRBD2,once,TRBJ2-1,TRBV19
CASSLSSQGGMAGELFF,TGTGCCAGCAGCTTAAGCTCGCAGGGCGGGATGGCCGGGGAGCTGTTTTTT,-,-,TRBJ2-2,TRBV7-9
CASRLISTDTQYF,TGTGCCAGCCGTTTAATTAGCACAGATACGCAGTATTTT,-,-,TRBJ2-3,TRBV27
CASSPYAGFYEQYF,TGCGCCAGCAGCCCCTATGCAGGGTTCTACGAGCAGTACTTC,-,-,TRBJ2-7,TRBV4-1
CASSLEGGNTEAFF,TGTGCCAGCAGCTTAGAAGGGGGGAACACTGAAGCTTTCTTT,-,-,TRBJ1-1,TRBV7-9
CASSLGQGTGEQYF,TGTGCCAGCAGCCTCGGACAGGGGACCGGAGAGCAGTACTTC,TRBD1,-,TRBJ2-7,TRBV7-6
CASSLESYNSPLHF,TGTGCCAGCAGCTTGGAGAGCTATAATTCACCCCTCCACTTT,-,-,TRBJ1-6,TRBV5-6
CASSQEWQGGSETQYF,TGCGCCAGCAGCCAAGAATGGCAGGGAGGGAGCGAGACCCAGTACTTC,TRBD2,-,TRBJ2-5,TRBV4-3
CAISEPDRDETQYF,TGTGCCATCAGTGAGCCTGACAGGGACGAGACCCAGTACTTC,TRBD1,-,TRBJ2-5,TRBV10-3
CASPGGEEQFF,TGTGCCAGCCCCGGAGGGGAAGAGCAGTTCTTC,-,-,TRBJ2-1,TRBV7-9
CASSLSPQETQYF,TGTGCCAGCAGCTTATCCCCCCAAGAGACCCAGTACTTC,-,-,TRBJ2-5,TRBV7-9
CASTKNGWDYGYTF,TGTGCCAGCACCAAAAACGGATGGGACTATGGCTACACCTTC,-,-,TRBJ1-2,TRBV11-2
CAMGDGNEKLFF,TGTGCCATGGGGGACGGTAATGAAAAACTGTTTTTT,-,-,TRBJ1-4,TRBV10-3
CAWSVGPRNTEAFF,TGTGCCTGGAGTGTCGGCCCAAGAAACACTGAAGCTTTCTTT,-,-,TRBJ1-1,TRBV30
CASSSTGEASGPSYEQYF,TGTGCCAGCAGCTCTACTGGGGAGGCTAGCGGCCCCTCCTACGAGCAGTACTTC,TRBD2,-,TRBJ2-7,TRBV7-9
CAQTSGVVNEQFF,TGTGCACAAACTAGCGGGGTCGTGAATGAGCAGTTCTTC,TRBD2,-,TRBJ2-1,TRBV30
CASSFDRKGTEAFF,TGTGCCAGCAGCTTCGATAGGAAAGGCACTGAAGCTTTCTTT,-,-,TRBJ1-1,TRBV7-9
CASSSSRDEQFF,TGTGCCAGCAGCTCTTCTAGGGATGAGCAGTTCTTC,-,-,TRBJ2-1,TRBV13
CASSPPGTGSYEQYF,TGTGCCAGCAGCCCCCCCGGGACAGGTTCCTACGAGCAGTACTTC,TRBD1,-,TRBJ2-7,TRBV7-9
CASRAGQGTEAFF,TGCGCCAGCAGGGCGGGGCAGGGCACTGAAGCTTTCTTT,-,-,TRBJ1-1,TRBV4-3
CASSLTGGDEKLFF,TGTGCCAGCAGCCTGACAGGGGGCGATGAAAAACTGTTTTTT,TRBD1,-,TRBJ1-4,TRBV28
CASSHPGGDTDTQYF,TGTGCCAGCAGCCACCCGGGGGGCGACACAGATACGCAGTATTTT,-,-,TRBJ2-3,TRBV4-2
CASSVVGTGGTDTQYF,TGTGCCAGCAGCGTAGTTGGGACAGGGGGCACAGATACGCAGTATTTT,TRBD1,-,TRBJ2-3,TRBV9
CSVVMNTEAFF,TGCAGCGTTGTTATGAACACTGAAGCTTTCTTT,-,few,TRBJ1-1,TRBV29-1
CASSATGQREPRDPPETQYF,TGTGCCAGCAGCGCCACGGGACAGAGGGAACCAAGAGACCCACCGGAGACCCAGTACTTC,-,-,TRBJ2-5,TRBV21-1
CASRLDGEQYF,TGTGCCAGCAGATTAGACGGCGAGCAGTACTTC,-,-,TRBJ2-7,TRBV7-9
CASSLARGQGIFAEAFF,TGCGCCAGCAGCTTGGCGCGGGGACAGGGGATTTTCGCTGAAGCTTTCTTT,TRBD1,-,TRBJ1-1,TRBV5-1
CASSPTESYEQYF,TGTGCCAGCTCACCGACGGAGTCCTACGAGCAGTACTTC,-,-,TRBJ2-7,TRBV18
CASSYAGGITDTQYF,TGTGCCAGCAGTTACGCGGGCGGGATCACAGATACGCAGTATTTT,-,-,TRBJ2-3,TRBV6-5
CASSPIDRTTYEQYF,TGCGCCAGCAGCCCGATCGACAGGACCACCTACGAGCAGTACTTC,-,-,TRBJ2-7,TRBV4-1
CAISDQAGETEQYF,TGTGCCATCAGTGATCAAGCGGGAGAAACCGAGCAGTACTTC,TRBD2,-,TRBJ2-7,TRBV10-3
CASRDQGLGELFF,TGTGCCAGCAGGGATCAGGGTCTCGGGGAGCTGTTTTTT,-,-,TRBJ2-2,TRBV27